These 17 T cell receptor beta chains were all obtained from the same sample, sequenced in a study of blood T cell repertoires in COVID-19. Sequencing used immunoSEQ multiplex PCR; TCRdb keeps in-frame clones, though not all of them. The repertoire consists of 45,000 or so clones, with roughly 80% occurring once and the leading ten covering about 45%. The sequenced sample consisted of peripheral blood. These receptors were taken from a human donor in a cohort sampled during active COVID-19.

The chain joins TRBV25-1 to TRBJ2-7, with TRBD1 identical over 8 bases. The V gene end was trimmed by 11 bases and the J gene end by 6 bases; junction bases not matched to a gene: 9. The CDR3 extends over 12 amino acids. From germline, CDR1 is MGHDK and CDR2 SYGVNS. CDR3 coding DNA: TGTGCCTGTCAGGGGGCCATACCCGAGCAGTACTTC. Its translation: CACQGAIPEQYF.

This rearrangement joins TRBV10-3 to TRBJ1-1; possibly TRBD1 for D (6 bases). Germline V gives CDR1 ENHRY, CDR2 SYGVKD. The CDR3 runs 14 residues. V dropped 10 bases and J dropped 1 base, with 16 bases sitting between them. CDR3 bases: TGTGCCACCTTTGGGGTCAGGGGGAACACTGAAGCTTTCTTT. This encodes CATFGVRGNTEAFF.

This rearrangement joins TRBV6-5 to TRBJ2-7; D not certain. In germline, CDR1 is MNHEY, CDR2 SVGAGI. The CDR3 extends over 11 amino acids. Trimming removed 6 bases from V and 3 bases from J, with 6 bases in between. This CDR3 reads CASRRLYEQYF. CDR3 bases: TGTGCCAGCAGGCGTCTCTACGAGCAGTACTTC.

V usage is TRBV9 and J usage is TRBJ2-2, with TRBD1 identical over 7 bases. The V segment lost 7 bases and the J segment 0 bases; nucleotides outside the gene matches: 0. Germline values: CDR1 SGDLS, CDR2 YYNGEE. The CDR3 is 13 amino acids. CDR3 in amino acids: CASGTANTGELFF. As DNA, the CDR3 is TGTGCCAGCGGGACAGCGAACACCGGGGAGCTGTTTTTT.

The genes are TRBV12-3 or TRBV12-4 and TRBJ1-2; perhaps TRBD1 as D (5 bases). V lost 3 bases, J lost 8 bases, and 7 bases lay in between. The CDR3 consists of 11 residues. The CDR3, as DNA: TGTGCCAGCAGTTTGGGGGGAGGCTACACCTTC. It codes for CASSLGGGYTF.

The chain has TRBV9 and TRBJ2-3; 9 bases fit TRBD1. CDR3 length: 15 residues. V shed 3 bases and J 3 bases; nucleotides not matched to a gene: 5. Per germline, CDR1 SGDLS and CDR2 YYNGEE. The CDR3 bases are TGTGCCAGCAGCGCCACAGGGGGCTTTACAGATACGCAGTATTTT. This gives the protein CASSATGGFTDTQYF.

For the CDR3, the DNA is TGCAGCGTGGACTTACAGGGAAGTCGCCAAGAGACCCAGTACTTC. It is translated as CSVDLQGSRQETQYF. This chain joins TRBV29-1 and TRBJ2-5; D possibly corresponds to TRBD1 (6 bases). Per germline, CDR1 SQVTM and CDR2 ANQGSEA. The CDR3 spans 15 residues. V lost 6 bases to trimming and J lost 1 base, with 18 bases between them.

This clone was recorded once. This CDR3 is CASSLNGYEQYF. As DNA, the CDR3 is TGCGCCAGCAGCTTGAACGGCTACGAGCAGTACTTC. The V gene is TRBV5-1, the J gene TRBJ2-7; D unclear. Per the germline V gene, CDR1 is SGHRS and CDR2 is YFSETQ. The CDR3 sequence is 12 residues long. Trimming took off 1 base at V and 3 bases at J, with 5 bases between the two ends.

The V gene is TRBV14, the J gene TRBJ1-1; D possibly corresponds to TRBD1 (5 bases). This CDR3 is built from 13 residues. CDR1 SGHDN and CDR2 FVKESK come from the germline V gene. Trimming cost V 5 bases and J 5 bases, with 12 bases left between them. CDR3 in DNA: TGTGCCAGCAGCTCCCTGGGGGGGACTGAAGCTTTCTTT. It is translated as CASSSLGGTEAFF. The variable domain in full, with the rest retrieved from reference TRBV14 and TRBJ1-1, is EAGVTQFPSHSVIEKGQTVTLRCDPISGHDNLYWYRRVMGKEIKFLLHFVKESKQDESGMPNNRFLAERTGGTYSTLKVQPAELEDSGVYFCASSSLGGTEAFFGQGTRLTVV.

The CDR3 DNA sequence: TGTGCCAGCAGCTTAGCGGGACAGTACTACGAGCAGTACTTC. This codes for CASSLAGQYYEQYF. The chain carries TRBV7-2 and TRBJ2-7; 7 bases line up with TRBD1. Trimming removed 0 bases from V and 3 bases from J; junction bases left unmatched: 2. CDR1 and CDR2 from the germline V gene are SGHTA and FQGNSA. The CDR3 covers 14 residues.

The V call is TRBV5-1, the J call TRBJ2-5; 10 nucleotides line up with TRBD2. Trimming removed 2 bases from V and 5 bases from J; junction bases left unmatched: 6. CDR1 SGHRS and CDR2 YFSETQ come from the germline V gene. The CDR3 length is 15 residues. The CDR3 is CASSFELAGWETQYF. The CDR3 DNA reads TGCGCCAGCAGCTTCGAACTAGCGGGGTGGGAGACCCAGTACTTC.

The chain carries TRBV5-1 and TRBJ1-4; 8 bases align to TRBD1. V was pared by 4 bases and J by 8 bases, with 10 bases of the junction left unmatched. CDR3 length: 15 residues. Per the germline V gene, CDR1 is SGHRS and CDR2 is YFSETQ. The CDR3 loop reads CASSTQGAPGEKLFF. In DNA form, the CDR3 reads TGCGCCAGCAGCACGCAGGGGGCGCCTGGAGAAAAACTGTTTTTT.

CDR3 sequence: CATSDSGVQETQYF. Here the CDR3 DNA reads TGTGCCACCAGTGATAGCGGGGTACAAGAGACCCAGTACTTC. The V call is TRBV24-1, the J call TRBJ2-5, with 7 nucleotides matching TRBD2. CDR3 length: 14 amino acids. The V gene end was trimmed by 3 bases and the J gene end by 2 bases; junction bases not matched to a gene: 2. Germline values: CDR1 KGHDR, CDR2 SFDVKD.

The gene calls are TRBV6-5 and TRBJ2-5; TRBD1 matches at 8 bases. The germline CDR1 and CDR2 sequences are MNHEY and SVGAGI. This CDR3 has 15 amino acids. Unmatched junction bases numbered 4, after V lost 0 bases and J lost 4 bases. CDR3 in DNA: TGTGCCAGCAGTTACTCGACAGGGGTAGGAGAGACCCAGTACTTC. This translates into CASSYSTGVGETQYF.

CDR3 in DNA: TGTGCCAGCAGTTACTCGCCAGGGCGTAACACTGAAGCTTTCTTT. This codes for CASSYSPGRNTEAFF. The rearrangement links TRBV6-5 to TRBJ1-1, with D tentatively TRBD1 (5 bases). This CDR3 region has 15 residues. The germline V and J ends were trimmed by 0 bases and 2 bases, with 10 bases remaining between them. Looked up from germline, CDR1 is MNHEY and CDR2 is SVGAGI.

The chain joins TRBV29-1 to TRBJ2-2, with a weak D call TRBD1 (5 bases). CDR1 SQVTM and CDR2 ANQGSEA come from the germline V gene. Between the trimmed V and J ends, which lost 3 bases and 2 bases, there was a span of 10 bases. There are 14 residues in the CDR3. CDR3 DNA: TGCAGCGTTGACGCAGGGCCTAACACCGGGGAGCTGTTTTTT. This gives the protein CSVDAGPNTGELFF.

The V and J genes are TRBV27 and TRBJ1-1, with D possibly being TRBD1 (5 bases). Germline CDR1 is MNHEY and CDR2 is SMNVEV (reference sequence). V was shortened by 3 bases and J by 6 bases, with 11 bases between the two germline ends. The CDR3 is made up of 13 amino acids. DNA for the CDR3: TGTGCCAGCAGTTTGGGGGGTTTCGCTGAAGCTTTCTTT. Encoded protein: CASSLGGFAEAFF.